This paragraph covers one TCR beta chain sequence. Its antigen is currently unknown. The data originate from a study of OX40 agonist ivuxolimab in advanced cancers. Study as a whole: The study reported partial responses in three patients: one hepatocellular carcinoma, two cutaneous melanoma. Study outcomes and limitations: Also present in some nonresponders was a low level of normalized T-cell clonal expansion.

This table comes from immunoSEQ multiplex PCR, and its TCRdb copy is limited to in-frame clones, with some not included. The sample includes 53,000 or so clones, 60% to 80% of them seen just once. The CDR3 has 18 amino acids. Between the trimmed V and J ends, which lost 3 bases and 0 bases, there was a span of 21 bases. Germline CDR1 is SGHTS and CDR2 is YDEGEE. The chain employs TRBV5-8 and TRBJ1-2; weak D call: TRBD1 (5 bases). The material was CD4+ or CD8+ T cells sorted from blood, obtained in a trial of the OX40 agonist ivuxolimab. The receptor was isolated from an adult with an advanced solid tumor such as melanoma, head and neck, liver or kidney cancer. CDR3 in amino acids: CASSSGLGVPGSNYGYTF. CDR3 coding DNA: TGTGCCAGCAGCTCCGGATTGGGGGTCCCAGGATCTAACTATGGCTACACCTTC.